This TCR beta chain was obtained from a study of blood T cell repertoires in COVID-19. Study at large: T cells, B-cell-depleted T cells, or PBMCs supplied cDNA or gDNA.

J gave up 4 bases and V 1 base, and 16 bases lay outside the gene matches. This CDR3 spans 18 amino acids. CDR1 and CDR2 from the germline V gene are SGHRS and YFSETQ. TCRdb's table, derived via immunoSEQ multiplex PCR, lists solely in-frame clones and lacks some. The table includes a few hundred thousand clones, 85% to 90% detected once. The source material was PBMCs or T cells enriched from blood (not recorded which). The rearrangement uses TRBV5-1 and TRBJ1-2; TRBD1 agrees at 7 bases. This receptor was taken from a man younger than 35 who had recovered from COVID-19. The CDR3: CASSLTGAVLPIVYGYTF. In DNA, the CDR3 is TGCGCCAGCAGCTTGACAGGGGCAGTACTTCCGATAGTCTATGGCTACACCTTC. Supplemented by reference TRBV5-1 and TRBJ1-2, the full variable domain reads KAGVTQTPRYLIKTRGQQVTLSCSPISGHRSVSWYQQTPGQGLQFLFEYFSETQRNKGNFPGRFSGRQFSNSRSEMNVSTLELGDSALYLCASSLTGAVLPIVYGYTFGSGTRLTVV.